Listed here are 10 T cell receptor beta chains from one sample, sequenced in a study of T-cell memory formation after mild COVID-19 (dated by TCRdb to 2020 to 2023). Library preparation was by 5' RACE. The instrument given in TCRdb is Illumina NovaSeq 6000. TCRdb took the public reads, trimmed them with fastp at Q25, ran MiXCR for clone calling and kept in-frame beta chains. CDR3 protein duplicates are merged, each entry listing the most common genes and DNA. The sample table lists roughly 580,000 distinct CDR3 sequences, approximately 18% of them with a count of one. In total, the top ten clones hold around 12% of the sample. The sequenced sample consisted of PBMCs or a T cell subset sorted from them (not recorded which). The source of these receptors is an adult woman who had mild COVID-19 (a few samples of this study predate the infection). The sample titles of this study are shuffled in the database, so cell type and time point are left out; the donor was told from shared clones.

This clonotype was observed a few times. J is TRBJ1-5 and V is TRBV6-5, with D hard to call. The germline V gene has CDR1 MNHEY and CDR2 SVGAGI. V shed 0 bases and J shed 4 bases, with 4 bases lying between them. The CDR3 covers 13 residues. This chain's CDR3 is CASSYSINQPQHF. The DNA for the CDR3 is TGTGCCAGCAGTTACTCGATAAATCAGCCCCAGCATTTT.

A single count supports this clonotype. This chain connects TRBV7-2 to TRBJ1-1; 8 nucleotides agree with TRBD1. CDR1 is SGHTA and CDR2 is FQGNSA in the germline V gene. There are 18 residues in the CDR3. V dropped 0 bases and J dropped 0; count of bases not matched to a gene: 9. The CDR3 spells CASSLARGQGALNTEAFF. The CDR3 DNA reads TGTGCCAGCAGCTTAGCTAGGGGTCAGGGGGCCCTGAACACTGAAGCTTTCTTT. The variable domain in full, completed from reference TRBV7-2 and TRBJ1-1, reads GAGVSQSPSNKVTEKGKDVELRCDPISGHTALYWYRQSLGQGLEFLIYFQGNSAPDKSGLPSDRFSAERTGGSVSTLTIQRTQQEDSAVYLCASSLARGQGALNTEAFFGQGTRLTVV.

This chain connects TRBV29-1 to TRBJ1-1; D uncertain. From germline, CDR1 is SQVTM and CDR2 ANQGSEA. The CDR3 spans 12 residues. The V end was cut by 7 bases, the J end by 2 bases, with 11 bases between. CDR3: CSAQRANTEAFF. DNA for the CDR3: TGCAGCGCCCAGCGGGCCAACACTGAAGCTTTCTTT.

This rearrangement joins TRBV27 to TRBJ1-1; TRBD1 is a possible D gene (5 bases). Trimming left V 4 bases short and J 11 bases short, with 23 bases between. Germline V gives CDR1 MNHEY, CDR2 SMNVEV (reference sequence). This CDR3 has 15 amino acids. CDR3 sequence reads: CASSSTPWAGGGAFF. The CDR3 DNA is TGTGCCAGCAGTTCAACCCCCTGGGCGGGGGGTGGTGCTTTCTTT.

This clonotype was counted only a few times. The chain couples TRBV20-1 to TRBJ1-4, with 7 bases identical to TRBD1. This CDR3 is built from 14 residues. Germline values: CDR1 DFQATT, CDR2 SNEGSKA (reference sequence). V lost 5 bases, J lost 5 bases, and 8 bases stayed unmatched. This CDR3 is CSAYPGTVNEKLFF. The CDR3 DNA reads as TGCAGTGCTTACCCCGGGACAGTAAATGAAAAACTGTTTTTT.

Note on this clonotype: One junction end does not reproduce the germline sequence, and a read error may be involved. The chain has TRBV7-3 and TRBJ2-3; 9 bases map to TRBD2. Looked up from germline, CDR1 is SGHTA and CDR2 is FQGTGA. The CDR3 has 17 residues. CDR3 DNA: TGTGCCAGCGGCTTAATTCGGCGGGGGGGCCGGACAGATACGCAGTATTTT. Translation gives CASGLIRRGGRTDTQYF. Using reference TRBV7-3 and TRBJ2-3 for the parts outside the CDR3, the full variable domain is GAGVSQTPSNKVTEKGKYVELRCDPISGHTALYWYRQSLGQGPEFLIYFQGTGAADDSGLPNDRFFAVRPEGSVSTLKIQRTERGDSAVYLCASGLIRRGGRTDTQYFGPGTRLTVL.

This clonotype was picked up many times. The rearrangement links TRBV20-1 to TRBJ2-4, with a weak D call TRBD1 (5 bases). The CDR3 is 14 amino acids. V was pared by 0 bases and J by 6 bases, with 12 bases between. The germline gives CDR1 DFQATT, CDR2 SNEGSKA (reference sequence). CDR3 coding DNA: TGCAGTGCTAGAGATATAAGGGGTCGAAACATTCAGTACTTC. Translating gives CSARDIRGRNIQYF.

This clonotype appeared a few times. V and J are TRBV7-6 and TRBJ1-3; unclear D gene. V was clipped by 4 bases and J by 3 bases, with 13 bases between them. The CDR3 totals 15 residues. Germline V gene data show CDR1 as SGHVS and CDR2 as FNYEAQ. CDR3 in DNA: TGTGCCAGCAGCTCGGTTTCGGTCTTTGGAAACACCATATATTTT. Translated: CASSSVSVFGNTIYF. The entire variable domain, with the rest obtained from reference TRBV7-6 and TRBJ1-3, is as follows: GAGVSQSPRYKVTKRGQDVALRCDPISGHVSLYWYRQALGQGPEFLTYFNYEAQQDKSGLPNDRFSAERPEGSISTLTIQRTEQRDSAMYRCASSSVSVFGNTIYFGEGSWLTVV.

In its sample, this clonotype was seen a few times. The V and J genes are TRBV27 and TRBJ2-2, with a possible D match to TRBD1 (7 bases). Germline V gene lookup returns CDR1 MNHEY and CDR2 SMNVEV (reference sequence). This CDR3 region has 15 residues. The germline V and J ends were trimmed by 5 bases and 4 bases, with 14 bases remaining between them. The CDR3: CASSLQGEVTGELFF. The CDR3 DNA reads as TGTGCCAGCAGTCTCCAGGGGGAGGTCACCGGGGAGCTGTTTTTT.

This clonotype was seen only a few times. The rearrangement uses TRBV4-1 and TRBJ2-2, with 9 bases fitting TRBD1. J gave up 3 bases and V 6 bases, and 5 bases lay outside the gene matches. Looked up from germline, CDR1 is MGHRA and CDR2 is YSYEKL. The CDR3 has 15 residues. CDR3 loop: CASSPTGGDTGELFF. Written as DNA, the CDR3 is TGCGCCAGCAGTCCGACAGGGGGGGACACCGGGGAGCTGTTTTTT.